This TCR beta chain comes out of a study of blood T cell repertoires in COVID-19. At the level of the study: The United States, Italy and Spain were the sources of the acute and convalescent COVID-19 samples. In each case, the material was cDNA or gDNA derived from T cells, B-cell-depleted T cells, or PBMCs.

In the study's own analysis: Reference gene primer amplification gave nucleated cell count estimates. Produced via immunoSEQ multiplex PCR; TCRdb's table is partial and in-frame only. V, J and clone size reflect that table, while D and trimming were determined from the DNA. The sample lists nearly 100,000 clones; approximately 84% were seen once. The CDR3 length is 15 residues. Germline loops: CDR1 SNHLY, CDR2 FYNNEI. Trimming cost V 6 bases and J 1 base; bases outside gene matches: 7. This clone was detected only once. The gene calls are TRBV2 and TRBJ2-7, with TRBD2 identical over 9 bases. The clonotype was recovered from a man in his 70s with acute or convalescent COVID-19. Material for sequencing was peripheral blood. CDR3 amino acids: CASSPLAGSSYEQYF. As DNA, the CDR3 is TGTGCCAGCAGCCCCCTAGCGGGGAGTTCCTACGAGCAGTACTTC.